Below, 5 T cell receptor beta chains from the same sample are listed, as sequenced in a study of blood T cell repertoires in COVID-19. Sequencing used immunoSEQ multiplex PCR; TCRdb keeps in-frame clones, though not all of them. The table lists 230,000 or so clones, approximately 83% of them singletons. What was sequenced was peripheral blood. The receptors shown here come from a middle-aged man with active or convalescent COVID-19.

V gene TRBV30 combines with J gene TRBJ1-1; TRBD1 matches 8 bases. V lost 3 bases to trimming and J lost 8 bases; unmatched junction nucleotides: 5. The CDR3 contains 12 residues. Germline lookup yields CDR1 GTSNPN and CDR2 SVGIG (reference sequence). CDR3 residues: CAWRVDRDEAFF. CDR3 coding DNA: TGTGCCTGGAGGGTGGACAGGGACGAAGCTTTCTTT.

The chain has TRBV20-1 and TRBJ2-1; tentatively, D is TRBD1 (6 bases). The CDR3 is 11 residues long. The germline V gene encodes CDR1 DFQATT and CDR2 SNEGSKA (reference sequence). The germline V and J ends were trimmed by 4 bases and 9 bases, with 10 bases remaining between them. CDR3 loop: CSATRDIEQFF. The CDR3 DNA follows: TGCAGTGCTACCCGGGACATTGAGCAGTTCTTC.

The V and J genes are TRBV5-5 and TRBJ2-5, with D perhaps TRBD2 (5 bases). V was shortened by 0 bases and J by 5 bases, with 8 bases between the two germline ends. CDR1 and CDR2 from the germline V gene are SGHKS and YYEKEE (reference sequence). CDR3 size: 13 residues. CDR3 sequence: CASSLVPGETQYF. CDR3 DNA sequence: TGTGCCAGCAGCTTGGTTCCGGGGGAGACCCAGTACTTC.

The chain joins TRBV7-9 to TRBJ1-1; D perhaps matches TRBD1 (5 bases). Germline CDR1 reads SEHNR; CDR2 reads FQNEAQ (reference sequence). The V gene lost 5 bases and the J gene lost 2 bases, with 9 bases spanning the gap. This CDR3 contains 13 residues. The CDR3 bases are TGTGCCAGCAGCCTCGACAGTAACACTGAAGCTTTCTTT. This translates into CASSLDSNTEAFF.

The V gene is TRBV12-3 or TRBV12-4, the J gene TRBJ1-5; D not resolved. The CDR3 is made up of 13 amino acids. Trimming took 6 bases from V and 8 from J, leaving 14 bases between them. The CDR3 protein is CASRRDVVEPQHF. CDR3 coding DNA: TGTGCCAGCAGGAGGGATGTGGTGGAGCCCCAGCATTTT.